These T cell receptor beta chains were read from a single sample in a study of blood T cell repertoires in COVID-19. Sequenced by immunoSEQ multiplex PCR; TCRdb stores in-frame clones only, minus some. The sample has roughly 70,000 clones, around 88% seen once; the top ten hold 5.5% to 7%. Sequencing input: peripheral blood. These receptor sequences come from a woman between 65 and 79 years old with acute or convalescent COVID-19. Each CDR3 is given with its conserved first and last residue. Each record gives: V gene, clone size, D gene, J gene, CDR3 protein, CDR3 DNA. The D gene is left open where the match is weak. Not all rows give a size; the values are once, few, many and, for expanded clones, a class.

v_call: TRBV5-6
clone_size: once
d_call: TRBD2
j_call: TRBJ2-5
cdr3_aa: CASRKAGGQETQYF
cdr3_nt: TGTGCCAGCAGAAAAGCGGGGGGCCAAGAGACCCAGTACTTC

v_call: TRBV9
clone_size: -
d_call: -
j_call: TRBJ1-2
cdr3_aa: CASSVGSRGGGYTF
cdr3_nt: TGTGCCAGCAGCGTAGGATCGAGGGGAGGAGGCTACACCTTC

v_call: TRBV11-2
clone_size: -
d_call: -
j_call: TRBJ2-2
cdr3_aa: CASRDWSTGELFF
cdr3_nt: TGTGCCAGCAGGGACTGGAGCACCGGGGAGCTGTTTTTT

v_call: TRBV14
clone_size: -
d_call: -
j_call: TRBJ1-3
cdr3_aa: CASSQRQGGTTGNTIYF
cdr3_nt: TGTGCCAGCAGCCAAAGGCAGGGAGGGACAACTGGAAACACCATATATTTT

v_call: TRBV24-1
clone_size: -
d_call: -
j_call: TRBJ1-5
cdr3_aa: CATSDSGTTNQPQHF
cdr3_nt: TGTGCCACCAGTGACTCCGGGACAACTAATCAGCCCCAGCATTTT

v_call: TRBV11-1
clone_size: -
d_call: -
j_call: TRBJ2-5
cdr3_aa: CASTQGEWGPVETQYF
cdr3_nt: TGTGCCAGCACCCAGGGAGAATGGGGGCCCGTGGAGACCCAGTACTTC

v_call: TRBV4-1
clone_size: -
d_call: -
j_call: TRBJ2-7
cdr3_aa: CASSQGSGGFLYEQYF
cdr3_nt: TGCGCCAGCAGCCAAGGTTCAGGCGGGTTTCTCTACGAGCAGTACTTC

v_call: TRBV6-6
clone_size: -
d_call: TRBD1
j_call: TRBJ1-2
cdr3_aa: CASSSTGQGNYGYTF
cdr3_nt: TGTGCCAGCAGTTCTACCGGACAGGGGAACTATGGCTACACCTTC

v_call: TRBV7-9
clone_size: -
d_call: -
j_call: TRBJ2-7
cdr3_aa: CASSLGAGNYEQYF
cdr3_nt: TGTGCCAGCAGCTTAGGGGCAGGTAACTACGAGCAGTACTTC

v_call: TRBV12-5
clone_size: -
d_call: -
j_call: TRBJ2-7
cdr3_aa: CASGLAGQWGDSGYEQYF
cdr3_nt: TGTGCTAGTGGTTTGGCCGGACAGTGGGGGGACAGTGGCTACGAGCAGTACTTC

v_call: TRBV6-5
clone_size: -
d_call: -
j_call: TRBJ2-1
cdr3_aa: CASSSGLLGEQFF
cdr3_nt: TGTGCCAGCAGTTCCGGACTTCTGGGTGAGCAGTTCTTC

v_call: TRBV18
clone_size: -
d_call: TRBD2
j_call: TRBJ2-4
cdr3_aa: CASSPALGRGLAKNIQYF
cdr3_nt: TGTGCCAGCTCACCCGCTCTTGGGAGGGGACTAGCCAAAAACATTCAGTACTTC

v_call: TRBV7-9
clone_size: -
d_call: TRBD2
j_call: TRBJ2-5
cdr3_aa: CASSLAASGEETQYF
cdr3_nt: TGTGCCAGCAGCTTAGCCGCTAGCGGAGAAGAGACCCAGTACTTC

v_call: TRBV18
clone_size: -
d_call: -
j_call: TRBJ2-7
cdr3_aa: CASSRSGTTKPEQYF
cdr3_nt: TGTGCCAGCTCACGCTCCGGGACAACTAAACCCGAGCAGTACTTC

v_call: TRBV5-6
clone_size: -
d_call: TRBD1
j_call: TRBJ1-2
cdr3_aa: CASSPRTGRFGGYTF
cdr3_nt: TGTGCCAGCAGCCCGCGGACAGGGAGGTTTGGAGGCTACACCTTC

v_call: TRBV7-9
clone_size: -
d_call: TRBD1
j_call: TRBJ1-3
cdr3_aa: CASSTDRVSGNTIYF
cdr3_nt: TGTGCCAGCAGCACCGACAGGGTCTCTGGAAACACCATATATTTT

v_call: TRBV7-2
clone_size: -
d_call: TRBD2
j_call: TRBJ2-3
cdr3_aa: CASSSLLAAFGTDTQYF
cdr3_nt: TGTGCCAGCAGCTCACTCCTAGCGGCCTTTGGCACAGATACGCAGTATTTT

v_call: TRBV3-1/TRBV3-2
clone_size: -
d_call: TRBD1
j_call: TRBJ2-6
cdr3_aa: CASSRRTGGKAGANVLTF
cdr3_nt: TGTGCCAGCAGCCGGAGGACAGGGGGAAAAGCTGGGGCCAACGTCCTGACTTTC

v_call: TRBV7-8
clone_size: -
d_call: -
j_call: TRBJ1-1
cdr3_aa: CASSWDKNTEAFF
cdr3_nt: TGTGCCAGCAGCTGGGACAAGAACACTGAAGCTTTCTTT

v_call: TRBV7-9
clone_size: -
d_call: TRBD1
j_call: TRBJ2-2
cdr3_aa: CASSFEGTARGGGELFF
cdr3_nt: TGTGCCAGCAGTTTCGAGGGGACAGCGAGAGGGGGCGGGGAGCTGTTTTTT

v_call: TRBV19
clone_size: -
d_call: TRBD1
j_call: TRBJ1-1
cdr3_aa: CASSLSGGYTEAFF
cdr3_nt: TGTGCCAGTAGCCTTTCAGGGGGTTACACTGAAGCTTTCTTT

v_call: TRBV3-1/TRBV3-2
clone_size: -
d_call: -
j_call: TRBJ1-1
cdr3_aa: CASTEGGMNTEAFF
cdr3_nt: TGTGCCAGCACCGAGGGGGGGATGAACACTGAAGCTTTCTTT

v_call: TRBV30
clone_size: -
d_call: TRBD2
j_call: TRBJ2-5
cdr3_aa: CAWSAPMTSGIETQYF
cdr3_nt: TGTGCCTGGAGTGCCCCTATGACTAGCGGTATAGAGACCCAGTACTTC

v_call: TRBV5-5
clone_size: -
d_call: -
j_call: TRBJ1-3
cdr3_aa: CASSLAAGSGNTIYF
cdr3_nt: TGTGCCAGCAGCTTGGCGGCAGGGTCAGGAAACACCATATATTTT

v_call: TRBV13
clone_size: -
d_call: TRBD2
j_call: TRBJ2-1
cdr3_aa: CASSLGGRAHNEQFF
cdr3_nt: TGTGCCAGCAGCTTAGGGGGGAGGGCCCACAATGAGCAGTTCTTC

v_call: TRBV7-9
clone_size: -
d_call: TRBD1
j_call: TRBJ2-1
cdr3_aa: CASSLRGGLMRNEQFF
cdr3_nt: TGTGCCAGCAGCTTGAGAGGGGGCTTAATGAGGAATGAGCAGTTCTTC

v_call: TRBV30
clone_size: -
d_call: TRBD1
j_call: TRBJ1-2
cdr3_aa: CAWSFPATGQSYGYTF
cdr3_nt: TGTGCCTGGAGTTTCCCCGCGACAGGGCAGTCCTATGGCTACACCTTC

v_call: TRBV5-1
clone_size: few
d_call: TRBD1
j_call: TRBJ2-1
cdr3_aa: CASRGTEYSYNEQFF
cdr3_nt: TGCGCCAGCAGAGGGACAGAATATTCCTACAATGAGCAGTTCTTC

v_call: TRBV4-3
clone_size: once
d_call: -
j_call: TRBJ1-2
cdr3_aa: CASSQDQQGQYGYTF
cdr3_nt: TGCGCCAGCAGCCAAGATCAGCAGGGCCAATATGGCTACACCTTC

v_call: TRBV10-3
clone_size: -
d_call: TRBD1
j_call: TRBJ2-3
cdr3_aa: CAISESGGRTDTQYF
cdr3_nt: TGTGCCATCAGTGAGTCAGGGGGCCGCACAGATACGCAGTATTTT

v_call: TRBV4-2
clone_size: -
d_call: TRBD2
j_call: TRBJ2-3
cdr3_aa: CASSHGLAGGPDTQYF
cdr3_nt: TGTGCCAGCAGCCACGGGCTAGCGGGAGGCCCAGATACGCAGTATTTT

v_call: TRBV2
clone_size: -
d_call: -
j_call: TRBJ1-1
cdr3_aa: CASSPQVNTEAFF
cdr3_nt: TGTGCCAGCAGTCCTCAGGTTAACACTGAAGCTTTCTTT

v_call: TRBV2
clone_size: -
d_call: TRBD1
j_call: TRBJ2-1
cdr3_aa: CASRADREAYNEQFF
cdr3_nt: TGTGCCAGCAGAGCGGACAGGGAAGCCTACAATGAGCAGTTCTTC

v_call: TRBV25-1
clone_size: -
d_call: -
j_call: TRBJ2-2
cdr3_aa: CASMRSRATNTGELFF
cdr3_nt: TGTGCCAGCATGAGGAGCAGGGCCACGAACACCGGGGAGCTGTTTTTT

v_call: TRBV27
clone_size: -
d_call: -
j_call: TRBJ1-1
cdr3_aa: CASKTGNTEAFF
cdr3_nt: TGTGCCAGCAAAACCGGGAACACTGAAGCTTTCTTT

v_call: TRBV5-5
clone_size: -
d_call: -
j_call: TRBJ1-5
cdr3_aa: CASSLAGDQPQHF
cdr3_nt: TGTGCCAGCAGCTTGGCAGGTGATCAGCCCCAGCATTTT

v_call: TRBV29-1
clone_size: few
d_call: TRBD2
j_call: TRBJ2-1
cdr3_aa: CSVDRLAGYNEQFF
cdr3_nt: TGCAGCGTTGACAGACTAGCGGGCTACAATGAGCAGTTCTTC